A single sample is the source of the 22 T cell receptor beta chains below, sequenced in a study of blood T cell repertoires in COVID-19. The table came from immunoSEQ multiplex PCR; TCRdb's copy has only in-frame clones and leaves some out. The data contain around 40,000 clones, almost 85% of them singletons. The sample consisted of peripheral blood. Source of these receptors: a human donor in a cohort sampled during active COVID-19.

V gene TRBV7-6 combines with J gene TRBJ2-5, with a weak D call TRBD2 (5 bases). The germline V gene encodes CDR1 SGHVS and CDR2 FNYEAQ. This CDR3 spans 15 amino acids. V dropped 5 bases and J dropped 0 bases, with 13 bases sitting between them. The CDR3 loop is CASSEGAVYQETQYF. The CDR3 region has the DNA TGTGCCAGCAGCGAAGGAGCGGTGTACCAAGAGACCCAGTACTTC.

In nucleotides, the CDR3 is TGTGCCAGCTCAGCAACCGGGACTAGCGGTCTGATCTCCTACGAGCAGTACTTC. As protein: CASSATGTSGLISYEQYF. V gene TRBV18 combines with J gene TRBJ2-7; 11 nucleotides match TRBD2. The J segment lost 0 bases and the V segment lost 5 bases, leaving 12 bases of the junction unmatched. The CDR3 consists of 18 residues. Germline CDR1 is KGHSH and CDR2 is LQKENI.

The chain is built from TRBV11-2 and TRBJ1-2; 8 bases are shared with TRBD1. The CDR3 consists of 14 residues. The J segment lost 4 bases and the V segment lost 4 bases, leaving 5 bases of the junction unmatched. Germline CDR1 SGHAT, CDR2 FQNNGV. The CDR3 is CASSSGQGPYGYTF. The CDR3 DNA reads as TGTGCCAGCAGCTCCGGACAGGGCCCCTATGGCTACACCTTC.

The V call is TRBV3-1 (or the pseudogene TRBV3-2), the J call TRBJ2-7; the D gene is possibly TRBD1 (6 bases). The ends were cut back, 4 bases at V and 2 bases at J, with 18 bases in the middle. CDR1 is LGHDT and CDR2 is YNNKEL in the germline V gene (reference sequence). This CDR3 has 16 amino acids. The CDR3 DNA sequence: TGTGCCAGCAGCCCTACAGGGATTGACCTCCCCTACGAGCAGTACTTC. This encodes CASSPTGIDLPYEQYF.

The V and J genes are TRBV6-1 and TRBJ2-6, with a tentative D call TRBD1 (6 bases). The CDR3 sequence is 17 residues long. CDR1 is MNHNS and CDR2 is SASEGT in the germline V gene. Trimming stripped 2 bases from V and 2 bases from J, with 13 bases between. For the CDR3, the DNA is TGTGCCAGCAGTGAAACCGCGCGACAGGCTGGGGCCAACGTCCTGACTTTC. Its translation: CASSETARQAGANVLTF.

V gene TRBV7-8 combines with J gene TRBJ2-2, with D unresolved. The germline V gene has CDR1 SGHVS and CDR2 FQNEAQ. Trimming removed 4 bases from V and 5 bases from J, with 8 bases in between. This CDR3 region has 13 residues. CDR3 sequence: CASSSHGTGELFF. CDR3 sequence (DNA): TGTGCCAGCAGCTCGCACGGGACCGGGGAGCTGTTTTTT.

Here the CDR3 reads CASSQGRQTKRDQETQYF. CDR3 in DNA: TGCGCCAGCAGCCAAGGCCGACAGACCAAAAGGGACCAAGAGACCCAGTACTTC. The chain employs TRBV4-1 and TRBJ2-5, with D tentatively TRBD1 (5 bases). The V gene's germline CDR1 is MGHRA and CDR2 YSYEKL. The CDR3 is made up of 18 amino acids. V lost 1 base, J lost 0 bases, and 18 bases lay in between.

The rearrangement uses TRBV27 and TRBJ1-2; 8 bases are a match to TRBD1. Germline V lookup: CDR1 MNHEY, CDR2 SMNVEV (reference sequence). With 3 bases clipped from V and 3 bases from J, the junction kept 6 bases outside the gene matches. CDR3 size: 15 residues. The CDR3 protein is CASSFSGGADYGYTF. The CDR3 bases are TGTGCCAGCAGTTTCTCAGGGGGCGCCGACTATGGCTACACCTTC.

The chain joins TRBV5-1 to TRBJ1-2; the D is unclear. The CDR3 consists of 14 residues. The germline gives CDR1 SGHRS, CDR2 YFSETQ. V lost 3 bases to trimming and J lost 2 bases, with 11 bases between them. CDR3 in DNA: TGCGCCAGCAGCTCACAGCAATTCAACTATGGCTACACCTTC. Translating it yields CASSSQQFNYGYTF.

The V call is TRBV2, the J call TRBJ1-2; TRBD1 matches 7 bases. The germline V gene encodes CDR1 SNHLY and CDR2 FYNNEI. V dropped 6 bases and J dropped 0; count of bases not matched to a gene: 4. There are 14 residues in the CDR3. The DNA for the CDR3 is TGTGCCAGCAGCGGGACAGCAGCTAACTATGGCTACACCTTC. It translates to CASSGTAANYGYTF.

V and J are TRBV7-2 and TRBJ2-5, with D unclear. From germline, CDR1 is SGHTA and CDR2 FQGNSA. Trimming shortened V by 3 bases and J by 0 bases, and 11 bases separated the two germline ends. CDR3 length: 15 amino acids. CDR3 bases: TGTGCCAGCAGCTTCTATACGTTGTACCAAGAGACCCAGTACTTC. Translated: CASSFYTLYQETQYF.

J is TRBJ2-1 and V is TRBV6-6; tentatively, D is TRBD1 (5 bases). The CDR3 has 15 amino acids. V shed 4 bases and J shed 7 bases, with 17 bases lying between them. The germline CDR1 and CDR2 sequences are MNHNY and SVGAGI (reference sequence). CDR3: CASSLSQGWSNEQFF. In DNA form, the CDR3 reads TGTGCCAGCAGTTTAAGTCAGGGTTGGAGTAATGAGCAGTTCTTC.

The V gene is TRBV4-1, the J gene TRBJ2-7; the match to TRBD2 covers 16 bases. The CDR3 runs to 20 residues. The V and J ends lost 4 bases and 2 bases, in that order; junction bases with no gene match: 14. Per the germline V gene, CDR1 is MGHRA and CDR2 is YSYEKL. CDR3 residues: CASSPGLAGGYGRPPYEQYF. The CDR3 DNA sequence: TGCGCCAGCAGCCCGGGACTAGCGGGAGGGTATGGGAGGCCTCCCTACGAGCAGTACTTC.

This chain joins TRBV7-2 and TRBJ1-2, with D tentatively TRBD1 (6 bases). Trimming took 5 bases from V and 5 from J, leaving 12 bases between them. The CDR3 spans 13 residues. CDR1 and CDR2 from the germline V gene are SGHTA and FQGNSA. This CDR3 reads CASSLSGAYGYTF. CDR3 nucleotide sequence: TGTGCCAGCAGCCTCTCAGGGGCTTATGGCTACACCTTC.

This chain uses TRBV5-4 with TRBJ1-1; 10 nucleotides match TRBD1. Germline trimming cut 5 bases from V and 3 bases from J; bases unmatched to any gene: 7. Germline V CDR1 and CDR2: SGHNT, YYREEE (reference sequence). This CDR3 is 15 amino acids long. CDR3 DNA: TGTGCCAGCAGTCCTAGAGGGACAGGGGACACTGAAGCTTTCTTT. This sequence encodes CASSPRGTGDTEAFF.

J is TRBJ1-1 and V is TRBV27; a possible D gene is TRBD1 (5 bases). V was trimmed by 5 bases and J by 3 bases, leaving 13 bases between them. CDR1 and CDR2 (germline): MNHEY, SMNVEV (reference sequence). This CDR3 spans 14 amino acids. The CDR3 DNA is TGTGCCAGCAGTCTCAGGGTTGGATACACTGAAGCTTTCTTT. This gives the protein CASSLRVGYTEAFF.

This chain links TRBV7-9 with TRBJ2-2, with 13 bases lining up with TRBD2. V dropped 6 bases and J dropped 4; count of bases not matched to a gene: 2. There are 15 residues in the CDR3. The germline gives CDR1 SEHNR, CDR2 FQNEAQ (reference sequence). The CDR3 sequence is CASRGTSGVTGELFF. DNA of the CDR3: TGTGCCAGCAGGGGGACTAGCGGGGTCACCGGGGAGCTGTTTTTT.

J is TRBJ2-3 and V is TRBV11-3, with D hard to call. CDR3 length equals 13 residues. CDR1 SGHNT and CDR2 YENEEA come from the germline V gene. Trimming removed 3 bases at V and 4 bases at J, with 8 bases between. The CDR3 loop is CASSFLGADTQYF. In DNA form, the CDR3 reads TGTGCCAGCAGCTTCCTAGGCGCAGATACGCAGTATTTT.

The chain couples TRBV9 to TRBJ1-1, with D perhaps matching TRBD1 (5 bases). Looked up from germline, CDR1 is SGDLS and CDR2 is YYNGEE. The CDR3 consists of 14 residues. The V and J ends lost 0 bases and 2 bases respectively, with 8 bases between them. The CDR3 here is CASSVGQINTEAFF. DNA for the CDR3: TGTGCCAGCAGCGTAGGACAGATAAACACTGAAGCTTTCTTT.

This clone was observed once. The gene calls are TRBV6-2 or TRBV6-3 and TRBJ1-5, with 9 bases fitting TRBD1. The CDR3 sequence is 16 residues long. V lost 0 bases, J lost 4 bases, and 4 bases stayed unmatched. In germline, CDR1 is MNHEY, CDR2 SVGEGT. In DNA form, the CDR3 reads TGTGCCAGCAGTTACTCAGGACAGGGGAGAAATCAGCCCCAGCATTTT. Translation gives CASSYSGQGRNQPQHF.

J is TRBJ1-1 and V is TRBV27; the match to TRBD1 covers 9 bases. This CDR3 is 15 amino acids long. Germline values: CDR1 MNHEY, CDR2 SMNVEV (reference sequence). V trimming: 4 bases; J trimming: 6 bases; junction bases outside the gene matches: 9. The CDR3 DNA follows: TGTGCCAGCAGTTCCCGGGACAGGGTTCCTCCTGAAGCTTTCTTT. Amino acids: CASSSRDRVPPEAFF.

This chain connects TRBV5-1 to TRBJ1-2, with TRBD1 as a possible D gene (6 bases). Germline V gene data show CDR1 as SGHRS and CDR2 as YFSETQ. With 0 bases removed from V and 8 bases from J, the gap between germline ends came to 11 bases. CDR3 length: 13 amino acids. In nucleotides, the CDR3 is TGCGCCAGCAGCTTGGGTAACAGGGACGGCTACACCTTC. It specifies CASSLGNRDGYTF. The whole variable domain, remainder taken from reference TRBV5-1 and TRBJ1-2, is KAGVTQTPRYLIKTRGQQVTLSCSPISGHRSVSWYQQTPGQGLQFLFEYFSETQRNKGNFPGRFSGRQFSNSRSEMNVSTLELGDSALYLCASSLGNRDGYTFGSGTRLTVV.